What follows are 5 T cell receptor beta chains derived from one specimen sequenced in a study of cytomegalovirus exposure and HLA in healthy donors. In the PCR, 60 Vbeta and 13 Jbeta primers were used. Measured with immunoSEQ multiplex PCR; TCRdb has only the in-frame clones, and not every one. Found here are approximately 160,000 clones, 80% to 85% of them singletons; the top ten hold about 0.39%. Sequencing input: PBMCs. The receptors were gathered from a boy younger than 10 in good health and CMV-seronegative.

This clone was picked up a small number of times. The chain carries TRBV19 and TRBJ1-5; no definite D call. CDR1 and CDR2 (germline): LNHDA, SQIVND (reference sequence). Trimming took 2 bases from V and 4 from J, leaving 12 bases between them. CDR3 length: 15 amino acids. CDR3: CASSIQAGVNQPQHF. The CDR3 nucleotides are TGTGCCAGTAGTATACAGGCAGGCGTGAATCAGCCCCAGCATTTT.

The rearrangement uses TRBV7-9 and TRBJ2-6, with TRBD1 matching 7 bases. There are 14 residues in the CDR3. The V gene's germline CDR1 is SEHNR and CDR2 FQNEAQ (reference sequence). Losses at the gene ends were 7 bases for V and 2 bases for J; bases not matched to a gene: 2. CDR3 sequence reads: CASTTGAGANVLTF. The CDR3 coding sequence is TGTGCCAGCACTACAGGGGCTGGGGCCAACGTCCTGACTTTC. Filled out from reference TRBV7-9 and TRBJ2-6, the complete variable domain reads DTGVSQNPRHKITKRGQNVTFRCDPISEHNRLYWYRQTLGQGPEFLTYFQNEAQLEKSRLLSDRFSAERPKGSFSTLEIQRTEQGDSAMYLCASTTGAGANVLTFGAGSRLTVL.

The genes are TRBV4-1 and TRBJ2-1; TRBD2 might be the D (6 bases). The germline V gene encodes CDR1 MGHRA and CDR2 YSYEKL. This CDR3 has 18 amino acids. V shed 0 bases and J shed 6 bases, with 21 bases lying between them. The CDR3 bases are TGCGCCAGCAGCCAAGAGGGACTCCCGGTGATAATGGGCAATGAGCAGTTCTTC. Amino acids: CASSQEGLPVIMGNEQFF.

The V and J genes are TRBV7-2 and TRBJ2-6; D unclear. The CDR3 contains 16 residues. Looked up from germline, CDR1 is SGHTA and CDR2 is FQGNSA. V was shortened by 5 bases and J by 0 bases, with 11 bases between the two germline ends. The CDR3 region is CASSPTEPSGANVLTF. In DNA form, the CDR3 reads TGTGCCAGCAGCCCTACAGAACCCTCTGGGGCCAACGTCCTGACTTTC.

The chain has TRBV2 and TRBJ2-7; possibly TRBD2 for D (6 bases). The V end lost 3 bases, the J end lost 4 bases, and 16 bases lay between the germline ends. CDR3 length: 15 amino acids. The germline gives CDR1 SNHLY, CDR2 FYNNEI. DNA for the CDR3: TGTGCCAGCAGTGAGGCCCCCGGGAGTCCTTACGAGCAGTACTTC. Translated, it gives CASSEAPGSPYEQYF. The variable domain in full, with the rest retrieved from reference TRBV2 and TRBJ2-7, is EPEVTQTPSHQVTQMGQEVILRCVPISNHLYFYWYRQILGQKVEFLVSFYNNEISEKSEIFDDQFSVERPDGSNFTLKIRSTKLEDSAMYFCASSEAPGSPYEQYFGPGTRLTVT.